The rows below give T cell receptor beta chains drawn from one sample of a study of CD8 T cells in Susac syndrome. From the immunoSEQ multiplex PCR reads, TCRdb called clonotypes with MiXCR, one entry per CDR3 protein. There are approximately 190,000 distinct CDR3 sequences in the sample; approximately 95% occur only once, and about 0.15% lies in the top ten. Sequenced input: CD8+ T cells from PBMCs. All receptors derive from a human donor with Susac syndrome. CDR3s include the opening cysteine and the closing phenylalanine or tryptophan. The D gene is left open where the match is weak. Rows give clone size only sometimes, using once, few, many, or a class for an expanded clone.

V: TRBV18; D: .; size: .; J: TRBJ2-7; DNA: TGTGCCAGCTCACACGACAGTTCCGAGCAGTACTTC; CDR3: CASSHDSSEQYF
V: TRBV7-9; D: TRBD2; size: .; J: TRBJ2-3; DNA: TGTGCCAGCAGCTCATTTCTAGCGGGGTACCGTTCAGATACGCAGTATTTT; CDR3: CASSSFLAGYRSDTQYF
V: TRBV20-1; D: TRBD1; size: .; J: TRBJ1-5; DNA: TGCAGTGCTAGAGAACAGGGGGTTGGCAATCAGCCCCAGCATTTT; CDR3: CSAREQGVGNQPQHF
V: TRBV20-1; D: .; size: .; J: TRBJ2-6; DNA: TGCAGTGCTTCGGGCGTCTCTGGGGCCAACGTCCTGACTTTC; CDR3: CSASGVSGANVLTF
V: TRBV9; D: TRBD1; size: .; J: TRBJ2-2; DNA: TGTGCCAGCAGCGTAGCCCCGGACAGGGAGAACACCGGGGAGCTGTTTTTT; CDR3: CASSVAPDRENTGELFF
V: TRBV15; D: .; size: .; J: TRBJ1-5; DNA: TGTGCCACCAGCCCCCCCGAGGGGAGCAATCAGCCCCAGCATTTT; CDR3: CATSPPEGSNQPQHF
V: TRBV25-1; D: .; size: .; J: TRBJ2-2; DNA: TGTGCCAGCAGTGACCTCGGGGAGCTGTTTTTT; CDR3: CASSDLGELFF
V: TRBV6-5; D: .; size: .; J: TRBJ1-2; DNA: TGTGCCAGCAAATCGGGAATTGGCTACACCTTC; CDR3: CASKSGIGYTF
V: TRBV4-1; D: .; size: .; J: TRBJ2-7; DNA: TGCGCCAGCAGCCTAGTGTCCATTAGCCAAAGCTCCTACGAGCAGTACTTC; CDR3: CASSLVSISQSSYEQYF
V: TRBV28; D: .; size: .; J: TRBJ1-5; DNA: TGTGCCAGCAGTTACGGGACATCCTATCAGCCCCAGCATTTT; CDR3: CASSYGTSYQPQHF
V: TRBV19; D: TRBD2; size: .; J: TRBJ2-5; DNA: TGTGCCAGTAGTCCGACTAGCGTCCAAGAGACCCAGTACTTC; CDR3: CASSPTSVQETQYF
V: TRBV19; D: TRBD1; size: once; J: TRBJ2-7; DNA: TGTGCCAGTAGTTCCGCGGGACAGGTCTACGAGCAGTACTTC; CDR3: CASSSAGQVYEQYF
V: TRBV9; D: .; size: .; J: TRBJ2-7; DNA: TGTGCCAGCAGCGTAGATGAGGGCTACGAGCAGTACTTC; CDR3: CASSVDEGYEQYF
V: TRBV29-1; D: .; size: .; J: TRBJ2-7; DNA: TGCAGCGTCATCTGGGGGGGGCGCCTCTCCGAGCAGTACTTC; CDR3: CSVIWGGRLSEQYF
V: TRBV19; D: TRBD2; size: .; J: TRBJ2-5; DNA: TGTGCCAGTAATCCGGGACTAGCGGGACAAGAGACCCAGTACTTC; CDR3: CASNPGLAGQETQYF
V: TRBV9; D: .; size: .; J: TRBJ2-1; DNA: TGTGCCAGCAGCGTAGGACTGGACACCCTCAATGAGCAGTTCTTC; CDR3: CASSVGLDTLNEQFF
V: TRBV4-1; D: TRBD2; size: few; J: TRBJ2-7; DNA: TGCGCCAGCAGCCATAGCGGGGGCTACGAGCAGTACTTC; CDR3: CASSHSGGYEQYF
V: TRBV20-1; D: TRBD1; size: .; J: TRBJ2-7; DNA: TGCAGTGCGCCCCCGGGACAGGGGGCCCACGAGCAGTACTTC; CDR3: CSAPPGQGAHEQYF
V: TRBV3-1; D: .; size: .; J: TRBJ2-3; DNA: TGTGCCAGCAGCCAAGTCTCAGCGGCCGACGATACGCAGTATTTT; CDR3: CASSQVSAADDTQYF
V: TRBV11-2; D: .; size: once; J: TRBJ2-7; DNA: TGTGCCAGCAGCCAGCCGTACCAGGGTGGGTACGAGCAGTACTTC; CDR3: CASSQPYQGGYEQYF
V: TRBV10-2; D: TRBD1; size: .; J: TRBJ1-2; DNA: TGCGCCAGCACCGGACAGGGTAAAGGGGATAACTATGGCTACACCTTC; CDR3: CASTGQGKGDNYGYTF
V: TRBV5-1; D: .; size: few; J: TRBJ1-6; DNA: .; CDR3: CASSPVGFGNSPLHF
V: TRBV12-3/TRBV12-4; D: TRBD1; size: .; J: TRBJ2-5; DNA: TGTGCCAGCAGTTTCAACGGAGGGGGACAGGGGTATTCCGGGAGCCAAGAGACCCAGTACTTC; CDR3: CASSFNGGGQGYSGSQETQYF
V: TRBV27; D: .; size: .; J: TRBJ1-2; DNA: TGTGCCAGCAGTTTCGAAAGCAGGGGCCCCCTCTACACCTTC; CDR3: CASSFESRGPLYTF
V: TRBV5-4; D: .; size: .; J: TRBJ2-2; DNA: TGTGCCAGCAGCTTGGTAGAGAACACCGGGGAGCTGTTTTTT; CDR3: CASSLVENTGELFF
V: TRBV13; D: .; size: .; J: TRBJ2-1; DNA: TGTGCCAGCAGCTTAGCGAGCGGCCCGAATGAGCAGTTCTTC; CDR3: CASSLASGPNEQFF
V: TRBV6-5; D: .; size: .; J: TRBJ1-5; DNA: TGTGCCAGCAGTTCGGATAGCAATCAGCCCCAGCATTTT; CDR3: CASSSDSNQPQHF
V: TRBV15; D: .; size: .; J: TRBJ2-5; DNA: TGTGCCACCAGCAGAGTTGGTGAGACCCAGTACTTC; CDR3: CATSRVGETQYF
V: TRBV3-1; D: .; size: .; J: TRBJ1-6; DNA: TGTGCCAGCAGCTCCCGGAGCTCCTATAATTCACCCCTCCACTTT; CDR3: CASSSRSSYNSPLHF
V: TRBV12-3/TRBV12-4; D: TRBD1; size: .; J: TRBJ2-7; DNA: TGTGCCAGCAGTTCCAAGGACAGGGACGAGCAGTACTTC; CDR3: CASSSKDRDEQYF